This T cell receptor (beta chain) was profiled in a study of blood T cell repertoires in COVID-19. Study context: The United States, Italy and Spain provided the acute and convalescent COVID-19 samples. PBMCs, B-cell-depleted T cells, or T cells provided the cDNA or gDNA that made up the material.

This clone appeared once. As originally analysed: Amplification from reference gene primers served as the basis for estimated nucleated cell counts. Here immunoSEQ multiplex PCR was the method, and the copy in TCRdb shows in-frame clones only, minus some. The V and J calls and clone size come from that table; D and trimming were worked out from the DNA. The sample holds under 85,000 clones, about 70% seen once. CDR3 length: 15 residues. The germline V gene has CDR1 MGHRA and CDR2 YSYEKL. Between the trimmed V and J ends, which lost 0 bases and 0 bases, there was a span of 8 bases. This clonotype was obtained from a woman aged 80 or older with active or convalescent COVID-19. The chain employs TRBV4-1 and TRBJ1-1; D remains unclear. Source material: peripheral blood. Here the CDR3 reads CASSQDLHMNTEAFF. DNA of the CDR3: TGCGCCAGCAGCCAAGATTTGCACATGAACACTGAAGCTTTCTTT.